The present T cell receptor beta chain was sequenced within a study of shared clonotypes between healthy human individuals (dated by TCRdb to the early 2020s). Background on the whole study: Two women and a few men aged 18 to 49 years were included in the cohort. For each donor, CD4 naive and CD4 memory were each given three plates, CD8 naive was given two plates, and CD8 memory was given one plate. The study deeply sequenced blood TCR repertoires of about 5 healthy adults to estimate repertoire size and the extent of clonotype sharing between individuals. Different laboratories and diverse techniques were used to prepare libraries and sequence TCR repertoires, to increase sequencing depth and limit assay-specific biases. Leukapheresis yielded between about 0.9 and 9 billion PBMCs per donor. Results and caveats for the whole study, not just this receptor: Clonotypes shared by all four sorted-subset donors showed higher generation probabilities than non-shared clonotypes. Because the study included only a small number of donors, the genetic and exposure-history diversity represented was limited. Sampling was limited to blood, and TCR repertoires in tissue likely differ from TCR repertoires in blood. When several donors were compared, the shared fraction of clonotypes was roughly 5% for naive CD4, roughly 3.3% for naive CD8, 2% to 2.5% for memory CD4, and 0.35% to 0.4% for memory CD8. Pairwise subsampling led to the expectation that sequencing depth would affect the degree of clonotype sharing among donors. Incomplete sequencing was indicated by rarefaction of sorted-subset datasets, despite the large sequencing depth. Larger estimated clonotype richness was generally found for naive subsets than for memory subsets.

Remarks on this clone: No cognate antigen has been identified for it. No base quality information exists; no much larger clone differs at one position.

TCR CDR3 regions were amplified from genomic DNA by multiplex PCR using the deep immunoSEQ assay. For each cell subset, the extracted genomic DNA was distributed evenly across all wells of several immunoSEQ 96-well plates, and each plate served as one replicate. Each replicate PCR for sorted subsets received about 220 ng genomic DNA, equal to around 32,000 T cell genomes. The purified libraries were quantified using a Qubit 3.0 fluorometer, sized with a Bioanalyzer 2100, and then quantified again using the KAPA Library Quantification kit. A separate single-read 150-cycle Illumina NextSeq 550 flow cell was used to sequence each immunoSEQ 96-well plate. The source study handled its data this way. Because the immunoSEQ output held only junctional sequences and lacked quality scores, the filtering could not match the filtering applied to full-length reads. To assign V/J genes and CDR3, sequences were annotated using PyIR, a Python wrapper for IgBLAST v1.9, with IMGT germline references. Reads with weak V/J assignments (E-value above 1e-6), missing CDR3, stop codons, out-of-frame junctions, or ambiguous translated residues were removed. A V3J clonotype was defined by an identical inferred V gene, J gene, and CDR3 amino acid sequence. The percentage overlap between two repertoires was calculated by dividing the number of shared unique clonotypes by the size of the smaller repertoire. RTK rarefaction, the Chao1 estimator, and Recon v2.1 estimates of unobserved clonotypes were used to assess repertoire richness. OLGA was used to compute generation probabilities for all TCRbeta clonotypes that the gDNA method yielded from a handful of donors. TCRdb holds this immuneACCESS table with in-frame rearrangements only. Some clones are missing; in checked studies, unresolved V genes explain under half, and the rest has no known cause. V and J calls and clone size are given by that table; D and trimming were obtained from the DNA. Here the sample has over 75,000 clones; 60% to 70% occur a single time. The ten largest make up roughly 50% of the sample.

The germline V gene specifies MNHNS as CDR1 and SASEGT as CDR2. Its CDR3 holds 16 amino acids, cysteine through phenylalanine. The entry retains the CDR3 DNA only, 48 bases that are in frame from base 1. V loses 3 bases at its end and J loses 6 bases; junction bases beyond the gene matches: 14. The donors were healthy, HIV-negative adults with no recently reported acute infections or vaccinations. Every donor was a Caucasian adult living in Nashville, Tennessee, USA. The CD8 memory samples were a combination of magnetically selected CD45RO+ cells and CCR7-negative CD45RA+ effector memory (TemRA) cells. After blood collection by leukapheresis, PBMCs were isolated using Ficoll-Histopaque density gradient centrifugation and then cryopreserved in the vapor phase of liquid nitrogen. Analytical flow cytometry was used to check the purity and quantity of every magnetically sorted T cell population. Genomic DNA was isolated from every sorted fraction and measured by UV absorbance on a Nanodrop 2000c.

The specimen sequenced was memory CD8+ T cells sorted from blood. Per the publication, the cell subset or site label means: CD45RO+ cells pooled with CCR7-negative TemRA cells. Rearrangement joined TRBV6-1 to TRBJ2-7, and 7 junction bases match TRBD2. This clonotype was sampled from a young man in good health. The CDR3 protein: CASSESIGIGGVEQYF. In nucleotide form, the sequence is TGTGCCAGCAGTGAGTCGATCGGGATTGGGGGGGTCGAGCAGTACTTC.